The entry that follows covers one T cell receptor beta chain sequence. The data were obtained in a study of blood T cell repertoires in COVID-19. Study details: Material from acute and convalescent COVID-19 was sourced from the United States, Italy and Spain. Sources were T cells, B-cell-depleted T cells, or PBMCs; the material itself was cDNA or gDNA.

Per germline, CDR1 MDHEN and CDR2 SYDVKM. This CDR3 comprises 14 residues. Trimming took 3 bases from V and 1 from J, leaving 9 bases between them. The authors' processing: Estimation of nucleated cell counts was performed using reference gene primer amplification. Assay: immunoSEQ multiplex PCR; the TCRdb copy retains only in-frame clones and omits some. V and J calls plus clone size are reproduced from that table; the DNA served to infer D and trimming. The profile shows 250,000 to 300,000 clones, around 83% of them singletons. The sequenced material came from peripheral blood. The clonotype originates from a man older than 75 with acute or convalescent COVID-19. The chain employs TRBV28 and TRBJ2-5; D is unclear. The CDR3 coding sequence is TGTGCCAGCAGTTTGGCGAACAGCCAAGAGACCCAGTACTTC. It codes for CASSLANSQETQYF.